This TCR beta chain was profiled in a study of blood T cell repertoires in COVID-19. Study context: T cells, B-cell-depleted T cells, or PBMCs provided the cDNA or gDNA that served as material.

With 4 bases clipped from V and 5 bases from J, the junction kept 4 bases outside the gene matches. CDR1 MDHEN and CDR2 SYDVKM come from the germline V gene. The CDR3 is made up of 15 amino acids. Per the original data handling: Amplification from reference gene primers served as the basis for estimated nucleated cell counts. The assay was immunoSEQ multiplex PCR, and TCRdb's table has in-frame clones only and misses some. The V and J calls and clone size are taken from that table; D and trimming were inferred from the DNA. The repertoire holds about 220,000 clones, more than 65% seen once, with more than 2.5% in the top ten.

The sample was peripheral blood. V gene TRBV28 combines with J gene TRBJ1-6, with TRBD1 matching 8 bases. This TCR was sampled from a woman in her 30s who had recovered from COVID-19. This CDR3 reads CASSSLTGDNSPLHF. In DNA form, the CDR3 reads TGTGCCAGCAGTTCCCTGACAGGGGATAATTCACCCCTCCACTTT.